The sample holds one count of the clone carrying this TCR beta chain. The sample originates from a study of shared clonotypes between healthy human individuals. A roughly 200 ng quantity of DNA, 30,000 to 35,000 T cell genomes, went into the sorted-subset replicate PCRs. Clones were read by immunoSEQ multiplex PCR, and TCRdb kept only the in-frame ones, dropping some. This sample has roughly 1,000,000 clones, with about 80% found just once. Germline trimming cut 6 bases from V and 7 bases from J; bases unmatched to any gene: 7. Germline V gene sequence: CDR1 MNHEY, CDR2 SVGAGI. The CDR3 is 14 residues long. Every one of the donors was a Caucasian adult that lived in Nashville, Tennessee.

Sequenced sample: memory CD4+ T cells from PBMCs. As to subset: CD45RA-negative fraction. The V call is TRBV6-5, the J call TRBJ2-7; 12 bases map to TRBD1. The source of this sequence is a man younger than 35 in good health. Some clones in this sample may be carry-over from other donors' samples. The CDR3 nucleotides are TGTGCCAGCAGGCCGGGACAGGGGGCGGTTGAGCAGTACTTC. Its protein product is CASRPGQGAVEQYF.